This entry lists 10 T cell receptor beta chains sequenced from one sample in a study of cytomegalovirus exposure and HLA in healthy donors. Primers included in the PCR were 60 Vbeta and 13 Jbeta primers. The method was immunoSEQ multiplex PCR; TCRdb's version includes in-frame clones alone and lacks a portion of them. There are tens of thousands of clones in the sample; about 80% occur only once, and 1.2% to 1.5% lies in the top ten. Sequenced sample: PBMCs. All receptors derive from a male donor in good health and CMV-seronegative.

The gene calls are TRBV7-2 and TRBJ2-4; 7 nucleotides match TRBD1. Losses at the gene ends were 5 bases for V and 9 bases for J; bases not matched to a gene: 7. CDR1 and CDR2 (germline): SGHTA, FQGNSA. The CDR3 consists of 13 residues. The DNA of the CDR3 is TGTGCCAGCAGCCCGAGACAGGGCGGCATTCAGTACTTC. Its protein is CASSPRQGGIQYF.

The chain joins TRBV18 to TRBJ1-1, with TRBD1 matching 7 bases. The germline gives CDR1 KGHSH, CDR2 LQKENI. V shed 4 bases, J shed 2 bases, and the junction held 7 bases outside the gene matches. The CDR3 has 15 residues. This CDR3 reads CASSLGTADNTEAFF. The CDR3 nucleotides are TGTGCCAGCTCACTGGGGACAGCGGATAACACTGAAGCTTTCTTT. Supplemented by reference TRBV18 and TRBJ1-1, the full variable domain reads NAGVMQNPRHLVRRRGQEARLRCSPMKGHSHVYWYRQLPEEGLKFMVYLQKENIIDESGMPKERFSAEFPKEGPSILRIQQVVRGDSAAYFCASSLGTADNTEAFFGQGTRLTVV.

V is TRBV5-4 and J is TRBJ2-2; a possible D gene is TRBD1 (5 bases). Germline V lookup: CDR1 SGHNT, CDR2 YYREEE (reference sequence). Trimming stripped 9 bases from V and 2 bases from J, with 20 bases between. The CDR3 runs to 16 residues. The CDR3 DNA reads as TGTGCCACCTCACCCGTAGGACAACTTAACACCGGGGAGCTGTTTTTT. This codes for CATSPVGQLNTGELFF.

V usage is TRBV7-2 and J usage is TRBJ1-1; a possible D gene is TRBD1 (5 bases). Per germline, CDR1 SGHTA and CDR2 FQGNSA. Between the trimmed V and J ends, which lost 1 base and 1 base, there was a span of 10 bases. The CDR3 covers 15 residues. CDR3 in amino acids: CASSLVLGQNTEAFF. CDR3 sequence (DNA): TGTGCCAGCAGCTTAGTTCTCGGACAGAACACTGAAGCTTTCTTT.

The chain is built from TRBV28 and TRBJ1-2; perhaps TRBD1 as D (6 bases). This CDR3 spans 13 amino acids. The V gene's germline CDR1 is MDHEN and CDR2 SYDVKM. Trimming took off 5 bases at V and 4 bases at J, with 11 bases between the two ends. The CDR3 bases are TGTGCCAGCAGTAAACAGGGTATCTATGGCTACACCTTC. The encoded protein is CASSKQGIYGYTF.

In its sample, this clone was seen a few times. The rearrangement uses TRBV28 and TRBJ1-1; 10 bases are shared with TRBD1. This CDR3 region has 15 residues. The germline V gene has CDR1 MDHEN and CDR2 SYDVKM. V shed 1 base, J shed 10 bases, and the junction held 9 bases outside the gene matches. CDR3 DNA sequence: TGTGCCAGCAGTTTATTACCGGGACAGGGGTTGGGAGCTTTCTTT. This gives the protein CASSLLPGQGLGAFF.

The chain recombines TRBV7-2 with TRBJ1-1; 11 bases map to TRBD1. The CDR3 spans 14 residues. Trimming took 10 bases from V and 5 from J; bases not matched to a gene: 9. CDR1 and CDR2 (germline): SGHTA, FQGNSA. CDR3 in amino acids: CATRTGGVKTEAFF. For the CDR3, the DNA is TGTGCCACCCGGACAGGGGGCGTAAAGACTGAAGCTTTCTTT.

V and J are TRBV6-6 and TRBJ2-5; TRBD1 agrees at 7 bases. The J call may be faulty, since TRBJ2-7 better matches the DNA end. Germline-derived CDR1 and CDR2 are MNHNY and SVGAGI (reference sequence). The CDR3 sequence is 15 residues long. Here the CDR3 reads CASSYDRANIYEQYF. CDR3 bases: TGTGCCAGCAGTTACGACAGGGCAAATATCTACGAGCAGTACTTC.

The rearrangement uses TRBV6-5 and TRBJ1-1, with unresolved D. Between the trimmed V and J ends, which lost 0 bases and 0 bases, there was a span of 11 bases. The CDR3 has 16 residues. Germline V gives CDR1 MNHEY, CDR2 SVGAGI. This chain's CDR3 is CASSYSRDSMNTEAFF. Written as DNA, the CDR3 is TGTGCCAGCAGTTACTCGAGGGATTCCATGAACACTGAAGCTTTCTTT.

The chain links TRBV2 to TRBJ1-1; 8 positions agree with TRBD1. In germline, CDR1 is SNHLY, CDR2 FYNNEI. J lost 1 base, V lost 4 bases, and 8 bases had no gene match. CDR3 size: 16 residues. The CDR3 loop is CASSVPGTGPNTEAFF. The DNA of the CDR3 is TGTGCCAGCAGTGTCCCCGGGACAGGCCCGAACACTGAAGCTTTCTTT.